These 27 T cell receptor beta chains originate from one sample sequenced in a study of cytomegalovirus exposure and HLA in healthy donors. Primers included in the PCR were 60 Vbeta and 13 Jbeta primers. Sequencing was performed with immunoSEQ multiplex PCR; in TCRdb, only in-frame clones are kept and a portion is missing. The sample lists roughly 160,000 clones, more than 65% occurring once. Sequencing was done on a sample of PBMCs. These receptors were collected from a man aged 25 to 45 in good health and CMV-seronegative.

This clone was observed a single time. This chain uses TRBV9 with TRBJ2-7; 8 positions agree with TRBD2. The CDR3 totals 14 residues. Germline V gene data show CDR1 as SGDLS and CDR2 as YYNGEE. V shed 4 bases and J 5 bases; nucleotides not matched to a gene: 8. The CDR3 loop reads CASSRGGFLHEQYF. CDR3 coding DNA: TGTGCCAGCAGCCGCGGGGGGTTCCTCCACGAGCAGTACTTC.

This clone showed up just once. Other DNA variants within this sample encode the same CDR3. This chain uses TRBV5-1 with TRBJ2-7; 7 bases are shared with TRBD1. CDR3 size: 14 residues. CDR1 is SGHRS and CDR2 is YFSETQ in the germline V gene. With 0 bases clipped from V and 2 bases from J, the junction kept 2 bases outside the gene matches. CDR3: CASSLGQGAYEQYF. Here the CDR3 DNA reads TGCGCCAGCAGCTTGGGCCAGGGGGCCTACGAGCAGTACTTC.

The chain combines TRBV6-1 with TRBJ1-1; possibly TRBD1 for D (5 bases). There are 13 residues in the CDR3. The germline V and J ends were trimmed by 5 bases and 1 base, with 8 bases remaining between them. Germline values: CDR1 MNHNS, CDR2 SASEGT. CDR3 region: CASSRGQNTEAFF. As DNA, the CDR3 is TGTGCCAGCAGTAGAGGACAGAACACTGAAGCTTTCTTT.

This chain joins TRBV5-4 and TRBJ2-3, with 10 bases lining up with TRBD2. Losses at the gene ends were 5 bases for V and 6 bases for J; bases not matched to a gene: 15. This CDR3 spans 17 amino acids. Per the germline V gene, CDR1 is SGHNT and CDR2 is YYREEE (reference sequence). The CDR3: CASRPGGSGGAADTQYF. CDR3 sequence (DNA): TGTGCCAGCAGGCCCGGGGGGAGCGGGGGGGCAGCGGATACGCAGTATTTT.

Here the CDR3 reads CATSRDLGTGANEKLFF. The CDR3 coding sequence is TGTGCCACCAGCAGAGATCTCGGGACAGGGGCTAATGAAAAACTGTTTTTT. The chain couples TRBV15 to TRBJ1-4, with 10 bases fitting TRBD1. Germline V gene lookup returns CDR1 LNHNV and CDR2 YYDKDF (reference sequence). Trimming removed 0 bases from V and 3 bases from J; junction bases left unmatched: 4. The CDR3 runs 17 residues.

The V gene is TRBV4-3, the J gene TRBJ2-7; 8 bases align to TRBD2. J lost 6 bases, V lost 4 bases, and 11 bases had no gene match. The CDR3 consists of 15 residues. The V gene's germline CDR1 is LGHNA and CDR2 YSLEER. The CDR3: CASSRGTSGGIEQYF. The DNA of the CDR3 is TGCGCCAGCAGCCGGGGAACTAGCGGAGGGATCGAGCAGTACTTC.

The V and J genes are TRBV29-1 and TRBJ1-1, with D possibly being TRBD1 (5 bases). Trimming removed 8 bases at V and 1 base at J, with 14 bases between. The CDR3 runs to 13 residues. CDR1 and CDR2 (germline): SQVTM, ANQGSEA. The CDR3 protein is CSSSGTRNTEAFF. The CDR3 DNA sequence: TGCAGCTCCTCGGGGACTAGGAACACTGAAGCTTTCTTT.

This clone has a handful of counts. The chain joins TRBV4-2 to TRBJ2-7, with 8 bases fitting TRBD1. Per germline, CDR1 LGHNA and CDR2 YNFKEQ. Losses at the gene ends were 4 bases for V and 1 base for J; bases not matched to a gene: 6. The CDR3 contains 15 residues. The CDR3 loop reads CASSRGQGGSYEQYF. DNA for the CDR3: TGTGCCAGCAGCCGCGGACAGGGAGGTTCCTACGAGCAGTACTTC.

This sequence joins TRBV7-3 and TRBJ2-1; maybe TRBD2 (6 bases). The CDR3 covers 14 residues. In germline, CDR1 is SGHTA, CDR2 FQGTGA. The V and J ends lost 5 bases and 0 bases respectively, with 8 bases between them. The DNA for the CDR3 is TGTGCCAGCAGCGTGGACTACTCCTACAATGAGCAGTTCTTC. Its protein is CASSVDYSYNEQFF.

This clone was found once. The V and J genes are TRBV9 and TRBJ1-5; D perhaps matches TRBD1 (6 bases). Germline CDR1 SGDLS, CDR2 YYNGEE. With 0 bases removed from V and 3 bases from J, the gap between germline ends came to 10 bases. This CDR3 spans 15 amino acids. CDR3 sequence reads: CASSVGGGPNQPQHF. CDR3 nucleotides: TGTGCCAGCAGCGTAGGGGGGGGCCCCAATCAGCCCCAGCATTTT.

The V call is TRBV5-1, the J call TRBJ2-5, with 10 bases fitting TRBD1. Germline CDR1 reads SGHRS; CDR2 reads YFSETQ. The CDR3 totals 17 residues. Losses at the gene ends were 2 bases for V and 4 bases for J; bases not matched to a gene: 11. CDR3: CASSLKPGQGTLETQYF. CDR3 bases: TGCGCCAGCAGCTTAAAACCGGGACAGGGGACGTTAGAGACCCAGTACTTC.

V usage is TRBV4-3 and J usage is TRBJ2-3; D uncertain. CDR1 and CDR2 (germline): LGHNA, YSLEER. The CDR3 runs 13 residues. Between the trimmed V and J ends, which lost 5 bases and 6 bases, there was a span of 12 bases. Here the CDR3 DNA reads TGCGCCAGCAGCTCCAGGAAACGGGATACGCAGTATTTT. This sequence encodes CASSSRKRDTQYF.

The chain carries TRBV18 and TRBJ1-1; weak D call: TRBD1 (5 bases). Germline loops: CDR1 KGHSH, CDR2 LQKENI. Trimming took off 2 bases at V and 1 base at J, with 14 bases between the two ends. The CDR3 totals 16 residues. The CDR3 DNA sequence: TGTGCCAGCTCACCAGCACAGGAAAGGAGGAACACTGAAGCTTTCTTT. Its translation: CASSPAQERRNTEAFF.

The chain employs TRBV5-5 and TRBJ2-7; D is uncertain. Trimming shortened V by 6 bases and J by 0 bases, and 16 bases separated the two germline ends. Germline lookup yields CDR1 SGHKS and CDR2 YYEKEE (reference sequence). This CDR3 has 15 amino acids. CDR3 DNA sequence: TGTGCCAGCAACATACCGGGTGTAAGCTCCTACGAGCAGTACTTC. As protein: CASNIPGVSSYEQYF.

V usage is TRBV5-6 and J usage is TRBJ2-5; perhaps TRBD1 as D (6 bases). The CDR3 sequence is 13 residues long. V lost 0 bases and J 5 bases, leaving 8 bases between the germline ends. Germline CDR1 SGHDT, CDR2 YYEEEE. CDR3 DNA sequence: TGTGCCAGCAGCTTGGCAGGGGTGGAGACCCAGTACTTC. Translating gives CASSLAGVETQYF.

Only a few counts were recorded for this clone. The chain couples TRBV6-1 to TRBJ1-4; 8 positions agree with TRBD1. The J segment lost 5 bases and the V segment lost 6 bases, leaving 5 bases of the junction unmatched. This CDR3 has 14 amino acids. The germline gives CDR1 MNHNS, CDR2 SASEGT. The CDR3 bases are TGTGCCAGCAGGGCCGGACAGGGAAATGAAAAACTGTTTTTT. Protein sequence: CASRAGQGNEKLFF.

The CDR3 loop reads CASSLRTSGSYEQYF. The CDR3 DNA sequence: TGTGCCAGCAGTTTGAGGACTAGCGGATCCTACGAGCAGTACTTC. The J gene is TRBJ2-7, the V gene TRBV28; TRBD2 agrees at 10 bases. CDR1 and CDR2 from the germline V gene are MDHEN and SYDVKM. The CDR3 is 15 amino acids. The J segment lost 1 base and the V segment lost 3 bases, leaving 3 bases of the junction unmatched. Drawing the rest from reference TRBV28 and TRBJ2-7, the complete variable domain is DVKVTQSSRYLVKRTGEKVFLECVQDMDHENMFWYRQDPGLGLRLIYFSYDVKMKEKGDIPEGYSVSREKKERFSLILESASTNQTSMYLCASSLRTSGSYEQYFGPGTRLTVT.

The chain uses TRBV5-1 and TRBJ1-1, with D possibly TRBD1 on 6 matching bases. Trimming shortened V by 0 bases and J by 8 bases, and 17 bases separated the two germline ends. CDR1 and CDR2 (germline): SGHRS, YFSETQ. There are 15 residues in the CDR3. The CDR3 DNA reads TGCGCCAGCAGCTTGGGCTTACAGGGTAGGTCGGAAGCTTTCTTT. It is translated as CASSLGLQGRSEAFF. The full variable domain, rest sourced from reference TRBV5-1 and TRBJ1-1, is KAGVTQTPRYLIKTRGQQVTLSCSPISGHRSVSWYQQTPGQGLQFLFEYFSETQRNKGNFPGRFSGRQFSNSRSEMNVSTLELGDSALYLCASSLGLQGRSEAFFGQGTRLTVV.

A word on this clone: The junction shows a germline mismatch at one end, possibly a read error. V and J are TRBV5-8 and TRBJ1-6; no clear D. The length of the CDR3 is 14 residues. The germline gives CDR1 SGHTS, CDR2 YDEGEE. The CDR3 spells CASSFGQANSPPHF. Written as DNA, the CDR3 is TGTGCCAGCAGCTTTGGCCAGGCTAATTCACCCCCCCACTTT.

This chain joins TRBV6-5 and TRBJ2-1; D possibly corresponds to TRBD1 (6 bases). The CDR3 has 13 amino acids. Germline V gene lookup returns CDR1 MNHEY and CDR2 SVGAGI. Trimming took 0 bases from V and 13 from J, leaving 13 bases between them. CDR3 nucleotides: TGTGCCAGCAGTTACTCGATTTCAGGGGACCAGTTCTTC. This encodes CASSYSISGDQFF.

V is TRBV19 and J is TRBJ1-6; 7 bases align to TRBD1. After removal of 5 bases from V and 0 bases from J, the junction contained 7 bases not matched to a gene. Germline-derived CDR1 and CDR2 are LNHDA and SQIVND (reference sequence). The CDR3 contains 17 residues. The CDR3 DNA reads TGTGCCAGTAGTGTGGCCAGGGGGAGCTCCTATAATTCACCCCTCCACTTT. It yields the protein CASSVARGSSYNSPLHF. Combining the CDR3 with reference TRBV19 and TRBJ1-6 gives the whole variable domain DGGITQSPKYLFRKEGQNVTLSCEQNLNHDAMYWYRQDPGQGLRLIYYSQIVNDFQKGDIAEGYSVSREKKESFPLTVTSAQKNPTAFYLCASSVARGSSYNSPLHFGNGTRLTVT.

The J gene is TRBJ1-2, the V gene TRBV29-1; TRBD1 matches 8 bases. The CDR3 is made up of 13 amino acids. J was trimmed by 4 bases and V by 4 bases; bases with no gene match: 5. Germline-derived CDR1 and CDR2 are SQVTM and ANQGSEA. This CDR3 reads CSVGGQEGYGYTF. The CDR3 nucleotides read TGCAGCGTTGGGGGACAGGAAGGCTATGGCTACACCTTC.

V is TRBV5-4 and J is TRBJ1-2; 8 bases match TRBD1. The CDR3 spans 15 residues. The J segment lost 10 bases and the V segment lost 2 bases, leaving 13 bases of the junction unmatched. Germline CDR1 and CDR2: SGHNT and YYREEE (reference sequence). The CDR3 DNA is TGTGCCAGCAGCTTCTGGGGAGGGGCAGGGGGCTCCTACACCTTC. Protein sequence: CASSFWGGAGGSYTF.

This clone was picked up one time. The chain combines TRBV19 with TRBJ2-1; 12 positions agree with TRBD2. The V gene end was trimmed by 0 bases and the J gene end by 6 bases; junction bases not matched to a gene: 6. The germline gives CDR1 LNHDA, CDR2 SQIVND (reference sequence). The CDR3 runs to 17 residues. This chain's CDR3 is CASSIDSGLAGLNEQFF. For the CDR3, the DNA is TGTGCCAGTAGTATAGATAGCGGACTAGCGGGACTCAATGAGCAGTTCTTC. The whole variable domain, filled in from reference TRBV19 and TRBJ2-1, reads DGGITQSPKYLFRKEGQNVTLSCEQNLNHDAMYWYRQDPGQGLRLIYYSQIVNDFQKGDIAEGYSVSREKKESFPLTVTSAQKNPTAFYLCASSIDSGLAGLNEQFFGPGTRLTVL.

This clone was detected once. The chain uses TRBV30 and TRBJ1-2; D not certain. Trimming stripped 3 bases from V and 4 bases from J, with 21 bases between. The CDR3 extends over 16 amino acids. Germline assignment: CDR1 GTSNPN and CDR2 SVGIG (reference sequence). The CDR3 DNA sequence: TGTGCCTGGAGCGAAACCCTTTCGACAAAATCCTATGGCTACACCTTC. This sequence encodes CAWSETLSTKSYGYTF.

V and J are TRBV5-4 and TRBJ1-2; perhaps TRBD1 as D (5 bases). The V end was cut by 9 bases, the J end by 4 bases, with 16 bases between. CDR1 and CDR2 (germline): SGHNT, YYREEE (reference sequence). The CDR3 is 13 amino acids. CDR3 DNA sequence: TGTGCCATTTCGACAGAGAACCTCTATGGCTACACCTTC. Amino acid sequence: CAISTENLYGYTF.

CDR3 sequence: CASSGTGPNTEAFF. Written as DNA, the CDR3 is TGTGCCAGCAGCGGGACAGGGCCCAACACTGAAGCTTTCTTT. The gene calls are TRBV9 and TRBJ1-1; 8 positions agree with TRBD1. V was pared by 3 bases and J by 2 bases, with 3 bases of the junction left unmatched. This CDR3 region has 14 residues. Germline V lookup: CDR1 SGDLS, CDR2 YYNGEE.